One sample yielded the 18 T cell receptor beta chains listed below, sequenced in a study of CD8 T cells in Susac syndrome. It was with random hexamers that 0.5 to 1 ug RNA was reverse transcribed. TCRdb reprocessed the immunoSEQ multiplex PCR reads with MiXCR, giving one entry per CDR3 protein. The sample holds more than 250,000 distinct CDR3 sequences, just over 90% seen once. Sequences were obtained from CD4+ T cells from PBMCs. The receptors stem from a human donor with multiple sclerosis.

The chain joins TRBV12-3 or TRBV12-4 to TRBJ2-4, with 8 bases aligning to TRBD2. The V segment lost 4 bases and the J segment 8 bases; nucleotides outside the gene matches: 10. The CDR3 has 15 residues. The CDR3 spells CASSYRREGVDIQYF. The CDR3 bases are TGTGCCAGCAGTTACCGCCGGGAGGGTGTAGACATTCAGTACTTC.

The chain links TRBV23-1 to TRBJ1-5; no reliable D call. TRBV23-1 is noted as an ORF with a role that remains uncertain. The length of the CDR3 is 17 residues. With 3 bases removed from V and 2 bases from J, the gap between germline ends came to 17 bases. This CDR3 is CASSQGRQSLGNQPQHF. The CDR3, as DNA: TGCGCCAGCAGTCAGGGGAGGCAGAGTCTAGGCAATCAGCCCCAGCATTTT.

The genes are TRBV11-2 and TRBJ2-3, with D maybe TRBD2 (6 bases). Trimming pared 2 bases from V and 4 bases from J, leaving 10 bases between. This CDR3 comprises 14 residues. The germline V gene has CDR1 SGHAT and CDR2 FQNNGV. This CDR3 reads CASSLRASADTQYF. CDR3 in DNA: TGTGCCAGCAGCTTACGAGCTAGCGCAGATACGCAGTATTTT.

The chain combines TRBV5-1 with TRBJ2-6; 9 bases align to TRBD1. After removal of 3 bases from V and 2 bases from J, the junction contained 9 bases not matched to a gene. Germline CDR1 is SGHRS and CDR2 is YFSETQ. The CDR3 length is 18 residues. The CDR3 nucleotides are TGCGCCAGCAGCTCGACAGGGGGTTCGGGGACTGGGGCCAACGTCCTGACTTTC. Its translation: CASSSTGGSGTGANVLTF.

V gene TRBV7-9 combines with J gene TRBJ2-1; D ambiguous. V lost 5 bases, J lost 5 bases, and 22 bases lay in between. CDR1 SEHNR and CDR2 FQNEAQ come from the germline V gene (reference sequence). CDR3 length: 17 amino acids. The CDR3 region has the DNA TGTGCCAGCAGCCGCATCCTCGCTCGAAACTTAAACAATGAGCAGTTCTTC. As protein: CASSRILARNLNNEQFF. Full variable domain (rest looked up from reference TRBV7-9 and TRBJ2-1): DTGVSQNPRHKITKRGQNVTFRCDPISEHNRLYWYRQTLGQGPEFLTYFQNEAQLEKSRLLSDRFSAERPKGSFSTLEIQRTEQGDSAMYLCASSRILARNLNNEQFFGPGTRLTVL.

This rearrangement joins TRBV2 to TRBJ2-1, with no clear D. The CDR3 runs to 12 residues. Germline loops: CDR1 SNHLY, CDR2 FYNNEI. The V gene lost 1 base and the J gene lost 13 bases, with 11 bases spanning the gap. The CDR3 DNA follows: TGTGCCAGCAGTGAAGTTGGGATAGCACAGTTCTTC. Residues: CASSEVGIAQFF.

J is TRBJ2-7 and V is TRBV12-3 or TRBV12-4; 9 bases align to TRBD1. The CDR3 loop spans 13 amino acids. With V trimmed by 6 bases and J by 7 bases, 7 bases remained unmatched. In DNA form, the CDR3 reads TGTGCCAGCAGCCGGGACAGGGTGCGGGAGCAGTACTTC. This codes for CASSRDRVREQYF.

This rearrangement joins TRBV20-1 to TRBJ2-2, with TRBD2 identical over 7 bases. With 3 bases clipped from V and 8 bases from J, the junction kept 9 bases outside the gene matches. The CDR3 spans 14 residues. Germline assignment: CDR1 DFQATT and CDR2 SNEGSKA (reference sequence). This CDR3 reads CSASRRERAGELFF. The CDR3 region has the DNA TGCAGTGCTAGCCGGCGGGAGCGGGCGGGGGAGCTGTTTTTT.

The chain carries TRBV2 and TRBJ2-7; a weak D match, TRBD1 (5 bases). V was shortened by 3 bases and J by 3 bases, with 9 bases between the two germline ends. CDR1 is SNHLY, CDR2 FYNNEI, per germline. The CDR3 sequence is 13 residues long. CDR3 DNA: TGTGCCAGCAGTGACAGGGTGGTCTACGAGCAGTACTTC. Translating gives CASSDRVVYEQYF.

The chain employs TRBV30 and TRBJ2-1, with a weak D call TRBD2 (6 bases). Germline values: CDR1 GTSNPN, CDR2 SVGIG (reference sequence). The CDR3 has 14 amino acids. The V end lost 4 bases, the J end lost 5 bases, and 15 bases lay between the germline ends. The CDR3 DNA reads TGTGCCTGGAATTTGCAGGGACTGAACAATGAGCAGTTCTTC. This gives the protein CAWNLQGLNNEQFF.

This clonotype appeared once. This chain joins TRBV12-3 or TRBV12-4 and TRBJ1-1, with TRBD1 identical over 11 bases. The CDR3 length is 14 residues. Trimming removed 7 bases from V and 6 bases from J; junction bases left unmatched: 7. The DNA of the CDR3 is TGTGCCAGCACCACCGGACAGGGGGCCGCTGAAGCTTTCTTT. It translates to CASTTGQGAAEAFF.

The chain recombines TRBV2 with TRBJ1-5; D call uncertain. This CDR3 has 14 residues. From germline, CDR1 is SNHLY and CDR2 FYNNEI. With 1 base removed from V and 5 bases from J, the gap between germline ends came to 9 bases. Here the CDR3 DNA reads TGTGCCAGCAGTGAAGATCAAGCAGATCAGCCCCAGCATTTT. Its protein is CASSEDQADQPQHF.

The chain combines TRBV7-9 with TRBJ2-2; 11 positions match TRBD2. J gave up 7 bases and V 5 bases, and 6 bases lay outside the gene matches. CDR1 is SEHNR and CDR2 is FQNEAQ in the germline V gene (reference sequence). This CDR3 is built from 15 residues. CDR3 nucleotides: TGTGCCAGCAGCCTACTAGCGGGAGCTGGCGGGGAGCTGTTTTTT. It codes for CASSLLAGAGGELFF.

The V and J genes are TRBV30 and TRBJ1-6, with D maybe TRBD1 (5 bases). Germline assignment: CDR1 GTSNPN and CDR2 SVGIG (reference sequence). The V end lost 6 bases, the J end lost 5 bases, and 11 bases lay between the germline ends. There are 13 residues in the CDR3. Here the CDR3 DNA reads TGTGCCTGCCCGGGACTCCATAATTCACCCCTCCACTTT. Translating it yields CACPGLHNSPLHF.

DNA of the CDR3: TGCAGTGCTAGTCAACTAGCGGGGGGGCGGAAGGATGAGCAGTTCTTC. Translated, it gives CSASQLAGGRKDEQFF. The chain uses TRBV20-1 and TRBJ2-1; 13 nucleotides match TRBD2. The CDR3 covers 16 residues. The J segment lost 8 bases and the V segment lost 3 bases, leaving 10 bases of the junction unmatched. Germline V CDR1 and CDR2: DFQATT, SNEGSKA (reference sequence).

V gene TRBV6-2 or TRBV6-3 combines with J gene TRBJ2-2; no clear D. There are 16 residues in the CDR3. Trimming pared 6 bases from V and 8 bases from J, leaving 22 bases between. Germline V lookup: CDR1 MNHEY, CDR2 SVGEGT. The CDR3: CASSRPVGASRGELFF. The CDR3 nucleotides read TGTGCCAGCAGCCGCCCGGTAGGAGCCTCGAGGGGGGAGCTGTTTTTT.

The chain combines TRBV5-6 with TRBJ2-5, with D hard to call. The germline CDR1 and CDR2 sequences are SGHDT and YYEEEE. This CDR3 contains 14 residues. V was clipped by 0 bases and J by 0 bases, with 6 bases between them. The CDR3 nucleotides read TGTGCCAGCAGCTTGGGGGGTAACCAAGAGACCCAGTACTTC. Protein: CASSLGGNQETQYF.

The chain employs TRBV6-2 or TRBV6-3 and TRBJ1-5; TRBD1 matches at 7 bases. The length of the CDR3 is 15 residues. V shed 7 bases, J shed 1 base, and the junction held 7 bases outside the gene matches. Germline CDR1 reads MNHEY; CDR2 reads SVGEGT. The CDR3 is CASMGTDRSNQPQHF. CDR3 bases: TGTGCCAGCATGGGGACGGACAGGAGCAATCAGCCCCAGCATTTT.